Listed below are T cell receptor beta chains from one sample, sequenced in a study of beta chain features in type 1 diabetes. Generated by immunoSEQ multiplex PCR, the TCRdb table keeps only in-frame clones and is missing some. The repertoire holds 350,000 to 400,000 clones, 10% to 15% seen once, with about 0.01% in the top ten. The sequencing input was naive CD4+ T cells from blood. The origin of the receptors is a woman aged 18-29 years with type 1 diabetes. The CDR3 runs from the conserved cysteine through the conserved F or W. A D gene is named only where the DNA matches it firmly. Size is stated for part of the rows, as once, few or many counts, or as a class when the clone is expanded.

>TRBJ2-5|-|TRBV28|few
TGTGCCAGCAGCCGGGAGGAGACCCAGTACTTC
CASSREETQYF
>TRBJ2-1|TRBD2|TRBV7-3|-
TGTGCCAGCAGTACCGGGACTAATCCCGATGAGCAGTTCTTC
CASSTGTNPDEQFF
>TRBJ2-7|-|TRBV28|-
TGTGCCTCAACCGGGGCCTACGAGCAGTACTTC
CASTGAYEQYF
>TRBJ1-5|TRBD1|TRBV15|few
TGTGCCACCAGCAGATTTACAGGGGATCAGCCCCAGCATTTT
CATSRFTGDQPQHF
>TRBJ1-1|TRBD1|TRBV11-2|few
TGTGCCAGCAGACGGGACAGGGCCGCTGAAGCTTTCTTT
CASRRDRAAEAFF
>TRBJ2-5|TRBD2|TRBV9|few
TGTGCCAGCAGCGGGCGGACTAGCGGGAGCCAAGAGACCCAGTACTTC
CASSGRTSGSQETQYF
>TRBJ2-7|TRBD2|TRBV15|few
TGTGCCACCAGCACCTGGCGGGAGCACTACGAGCAGTACTTC
CATSTWREHYEQYF
>TRBJ2-7|-|TRBV19|-
TGTGCCAGTAGTACGGGACTCGAGCAGTACTTC
CASSTGLEQYF
>TRBJ1-5|TRBD1|TRBV11-2|-
TGTGCCAGCAGTCGGGACAGTAATAGCAATCAGCCCCAGCATTTT
CASSRDSNSNQPQHF
>TRBJ2-3|TRBD2|TRBV29-1|once
TGCAGCCAAGGACTAGCGGAAGATACGCAGTATTTT
CSQGLAEDTQYF
>TRBJ1-4|-|TRBV15|-
TGTGCCACCAGCAGATTCAGATCAACTAATGAAAAACTGTTTTTT
CATSRFRSTNEKLFF
>TRBJ1-5|-|TRBV5-1|-
TGCGCCAGCAGCTTGACAGGTTTGCAGCCCCAGCATTTT
CASSLTGLQPQHF
>TRBJ2-1|TRBD2|TRBV11-2|few
TGTGCCAGCAGCTTAGAGCTAGCGGGAGGGCCCGAGCAGTTCTTC
CASSLELAGGPEQFF
>TRBJ1-2|-|TRBV29-1|-
TGCAGCGTTGAAATGCCAGGGCGCTACACCTTC
CSVEMPGRYTF
>TRBJ2-1|TRBD2|TRBV4-1|-
TGCGCCAGCAGCCAAGTTGTCCCCCGCGGGAGGGCGAGGAGCTCCTACAATGAGCAGTTCTTC
CASSQVVPRGRARSSYNEQFF
>TRBJ2-2|TRBD2|TRBV7-9|few
TGTGCCAGCAGCCCTAGCGGGGGGAAAACCGGGGAGCTGTTTTTT
CASSPSGGKTGELFF
>TRBJ1-5|-|TRBV2|few
TGTGCCAGCAAGGCGGAGGTTTTTTGGCCCCAGCATTTT
CASKAEVFWPQHF
>TRBJ2-7|TRBD2|TRBV29-1|few
TGCAGCTCCAGCACCGGGAGCACTAGCGTTGGCGAGCAGTACTTC
CSSSTGSTSVGEQYF
>TRBJ2-3|TRBD1|TRBV9|-
TGTGCCAGCAGCTTAACGCCCGGGACAGGGGCCAGCACAGATACGCAGTATTTT
CASSLTPGTGASTDTQYF
>TRBJ2-7|-|TRBV18|-
TGTGCCAGCTCACCCCAAGAACTTACAGGGAGACCCTACGAGCAGTACTTC
CASSPQELTGRPYEQYF
>TRBJ1-4|-|TRBV2|-
TGTGCCAGCAATGTGGGGCCCGAAAAACTGTTTTTT
CASNVGPEKLFF
>TRBJ2-1|TRBD2|TRBV4-3|few
TGCGCCAGCAGCCAAGACGCTAGCGGGGGGAGCTCCTACAATGAGCAGTTCTTC
CASSQDASGGSSYNEQFF
>TRBJ1-4|-|TRBV30|few
TGTGCCTGGAGTGGAGCGTATGAAAAACTGTTTTTT
CAWSGAYEKLFF
>TRBJ1-1|-|TRBV30|few
TGTGCCTGGATAACGGGGGGCACTGAAGCTTTCTTT
CAWITGGTEAFF
>TRBJ1-4|-|TRBV7-2|few
TGTGCCAGCAGCTTATCGGCAAGCCGCGGGGAAAAACTGTTTTTT
CASSLSASRGEKLFF
>TRBJ2-3|-|TRBV6-6|-
TGTGCCAGCAGTTACGGATCAGGCGCTAGCACAGATACGCAGTATTTT
CASSYGSGASTDTQYF
>TRBJ1-2|TRBD1|TRBV14|-
TGTGCCAGCACTAGGACAGGTGATAACTATGGCTACACCTTC
CASTRTGDNYGYTF
>TRBJ2-3|-|TRBV4-1|-
TGCGCCAGCAGCCAAGATTCCGGGGATACGCAGTATTTT
CASSQDSGDTQYF
>TRBJ2-3|-|TRBV20-1|few
TGCAGTGCTAGTGTGGGGGGATCGCAGTATTTT
CSASVGGSQYF
>TRBJ2-1|TRBD2|TRBV4-1|-
TGCGCCAGCAGCCAAGATAGTCTGCGGCGGGAGATCCCCTACAATGAGCAGTTCTTC
CASSQDSLRREIPYNEQFF
>TRBJ1-6|TRBD1|TRBV5-1|-
TGCGCCAGCAGCATGGAAGGGACAGCACCTAATTCACCCCTCCACTTT
CASSMEGTAPNSPLHF
>TRBJ2-3|-|TRBV7-2|few
TGTGCCAGCAGCTTAAGACTAGCAGATACGCAGTATTTT
CASSLRLADTQYF
>TRBJ2-7|-|TRBV27|-
TGTGCCAGCAGTCCACATGTTCGCGCACAGGCCTACGAGCAGTACTTC
CASSPHVRAQAYEQYF
>TRBJ1-6|-|TRBV4-3|-
TGCGCCAGCAGCCAAGGTCGGGGGGTTCCACCCCTCCACTTT
CASSQGRGVPPLHF
>TRBJ2-7|-|TRBV28|-
TGTGCCAGCGGCCCAGGGCACGAGCAGTACTTC
CASGPGHEQYF
>TRBJ2-1|TRBD2|TRBV28|-
TGTGCCAGCAGGTCTACTAGCGGGCACAATGAGCAGTTCTTC
CASRSTSGHNEQFF
>TRBJ2-1|TRBD2|TRBV15|-
TGTGCCACCAGCAGAGGGTCCGGCGGAGCGGGGGGATACAATGAGCAGTTCTTC
CATSRGSGGAGGYNEQFF
>TRBJ2-7|TRBD1|TRBV25-1|few
TGTGCCAGCAGGTCACAGGGGTCCTACGAGCAGTACTTC
CASRSQGSYEQYF
>TRBJ2-5|-|TRBV5-1|-
TGCGCCAGCAGCTCTCGCCAAGAGACCCAGTACTTC
CASSSRQETQYF
>TRBJ1-5|-|TRBV7-9|-
TGTGCCAGCAGCTTTAGCGAGGGCGCCCAGCCCCAGCATTTT
CASSFSEGAQPQHF
>TRBJ2-5|-|TRBV5-1|few
TGCGCCAGCAGCCCCGACAGCCAAGAGACCCAGTACTTC
CASSPDSQETQYF
>TRBJ1-2|-|TRBV4-3|few
TGCGCCAGCAGCCAAGGGGGAGGGGATGGCTACACCTTC
CASSQGGGDGYTF
>TRBJ1-2|-|TRBV7-9|-
TGTGCCAGCAGCTTGGGACATGTTGGAAACACCTTC
CASSLGHVGNTF
>TRBJ2-1|-|TRBV30|few
TGTGCCTGGAGGGGAGGTGAGCAGTTCTTC
CAWRGGEQFF
>TRBJ1-1|TRBD1|TRBV27|few
TGTGCCAGCGCAGACAGGGCTGAAGCTTTCTTT
CASADRAEAFF
>TRBJ2-1|-|TRBV18|-
TGTGCCAGCTCACCGGTTCAGACAGACAATGAGCAGTTCTTC
CASSPVQTDNEQFF
>TRBJ2-1|-|TRBV9|-
TGTGCCAGCAGCCCCCGACTAATCTCCTACAATGAGCAGTTCTTC
CASSPRLISYNEQFF
>TRBJ2-1|TRBD2|TRBV7-9|-
TGTGCCAGCAGCCCGCGGGGGGGCAGTTACAATGAGCAGTTCTTC
CASSPRGGSYNEQFF
>TRBJ2-5|-|TRBV2|few
TGTGCCAGCGGCTTCTGGGCTCAAGAGACCCAGTACTTC
CASGFWAQETQYF
>TRBJ2-5|TRBD2|TRBV7-2|few
TGTGCCAGCAGCTTAGTGCCTAGGGGTACGGGAGGTTGGGAGACCCAGTACTTC
CASSLVPRGTGGWETQYF
>TRBJ2-4|-|TRBV21-1|-
TGTGCCAGCAGCAAAGCCCTCCCAGGGGGCACGCACATTCAGTACTTC
CASSKALPGGTHIQYF
>TRBJ2-1|-|TRBV18|-
TGTGCCAGCTCACCACCTATATCGGGAACGGTTAATGAGCAGTTCTTC
CASSPPISGTVNEQFF
>TRBJ2-1|TRBD2|TRBV7-2|-
TGTGCCAGCAGCGCCGGGAGGCTAGCGGGCCTCGAGCAGTTCTTC
CASSAGRLAGLEQFF